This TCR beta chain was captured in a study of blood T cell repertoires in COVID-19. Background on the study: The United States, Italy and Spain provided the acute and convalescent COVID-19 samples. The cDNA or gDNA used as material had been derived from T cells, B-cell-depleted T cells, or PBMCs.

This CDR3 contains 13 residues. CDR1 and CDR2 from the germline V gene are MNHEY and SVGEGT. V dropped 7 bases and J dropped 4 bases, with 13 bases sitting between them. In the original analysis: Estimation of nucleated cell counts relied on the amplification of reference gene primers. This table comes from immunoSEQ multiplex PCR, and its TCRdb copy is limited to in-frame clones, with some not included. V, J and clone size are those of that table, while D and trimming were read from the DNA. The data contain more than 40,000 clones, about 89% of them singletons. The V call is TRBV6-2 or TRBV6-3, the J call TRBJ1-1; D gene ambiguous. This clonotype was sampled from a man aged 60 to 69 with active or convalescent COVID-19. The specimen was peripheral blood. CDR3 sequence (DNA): TGTGCCAGCACCCCCACGCTGGCCACTGAAGCTTTCTTT. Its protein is CASTPTLATEAFF.